The T cell receptor beta chain under discussion was sequenced for a study of blood T cell repertoires in COVID-19 (dated by TCRdb to the early 2020s). About the investigation overall: Recovered participants in ImmuneRACE Cohort 3 were defined as having two consecutive negative NP/OP PCR tests, clearance from a healthcare professional, or resolution of symptoms. The prospective study material was composed of cDNA or gDNA derived from T cells, B-cell-depleted T cells, or PBMCs. The repertoires were released in a freely available public database meant as a resource for research on the immune response to SARS-CoV-2. Where HLA class I and class II types were available, the types were taken from metadata supplied by the sample provider, not from assay-based typing. Collaborator samples came from the United States, Italy and Spain and covered acute and convalescent phases of COVID-19. The samples were drawn from the first 160 participants of the ongoing ImmuneRACE study and from under 1,500 subjects provided by 6 global collaborators. The dataset comprised deeply sampled blood TCRbeta repertoires from subjects exposed to, actively infected with, or recovered from COVID-19. A de-identified subject ID, COVID-19 status, age in years and sex were almost always included in the sample metadata. General study outcomes and caveats: The quantity of clinical and demographic metadata differed by source and by participant and was supplied without curation.

TCRbeta CDR3 regions were amplified from genomic DNA by means of the immunoSEQ Assay, a bias-controlled multiplex PCR. As for the authors' bioinformatics: Nucleated cell counts per sample were estimated from amplification of reference gene primers within the assay. To quantify the absolute abundance of each unique TCRbeta CDR3 rearrangement, sequence reads were collapsed and filtered. For each sample, productive Simpson clonality was calculated by taking the square root of Simpson's diversity index across productive rearrangements. Held by TCRdb, this immuneACCESS table contains in-frame sequences only and omits some clones. Under half of the omission traces to an unresolved V gene where checked; the cause of the rest is unknown. V and J calls and clone size follow that table, whereas D and trimming were derived from the DNA. Here the sample has 350,000 to 450,000 clones; about 90% occur a single time. 1.5% to 2.5% of the sample belongs to the ten largest clones.

Points on this clone: Its recognized antigen is unknown. Base quality data are lacking; no much larger clone is found one base away.

Compared with germline, V lacks 6 bases and J lacks 5 bases; bases without a gene match: 10. From its cysteine to its phenylalanine, the CDR3 spans 15 amino acids. The CDR3 DNA has 45 bases and is translated from base 1. The germline V gene supplies CDR1 MGHRA and CDR2 YSYEKL. In the prospective study, participants were about 18 to 100 years old, resided in about two dozen geographic areas of the United States, and were enrolled through a virtual design. Cohort assignment in the prospective study relied on participant-reported clinical history from a screening survey and a study questionnaire. In the prospective study, whole blood, serum and a nasopharyngeal or oropharyngeal swab were collected from each participant by mobile phlebotomists. Additional blood draws and questionnaires over an approximately two-month period could optionally be provided by prospective study participants. Blood samples from the prospective study were shipped frozen or at room temperature prior to DNA extraction.

This sequence was found in a middle-aged man in a cohort exposed to, infected with or recovered from COVID-19 (not recorded which). Input material: PBMCs or T cells enriched from blood (not recorded which). The V gene is TRBV4-1 and the J gene is TRBJ2-3, with 8 bases in between that match TRBD2. The nucleotides read TGCGCCAGCAGGGCGGGAGGAGGATGGGGAGATACGCAGTATTTT. Protein translation: CASRAGGGWGDTQYF.